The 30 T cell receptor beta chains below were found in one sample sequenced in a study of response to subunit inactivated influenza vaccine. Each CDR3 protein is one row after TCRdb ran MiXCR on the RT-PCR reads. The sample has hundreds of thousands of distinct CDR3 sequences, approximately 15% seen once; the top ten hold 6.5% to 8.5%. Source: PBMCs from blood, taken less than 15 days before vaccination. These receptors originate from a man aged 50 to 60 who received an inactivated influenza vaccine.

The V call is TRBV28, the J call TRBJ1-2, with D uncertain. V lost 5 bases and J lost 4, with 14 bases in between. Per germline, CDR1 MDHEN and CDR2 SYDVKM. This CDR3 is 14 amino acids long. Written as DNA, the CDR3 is TGTGCCAGCAGTCAGAGAACAGAGGGCTATGGCTACACCTTC. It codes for CASSQRTEGYGYTF.

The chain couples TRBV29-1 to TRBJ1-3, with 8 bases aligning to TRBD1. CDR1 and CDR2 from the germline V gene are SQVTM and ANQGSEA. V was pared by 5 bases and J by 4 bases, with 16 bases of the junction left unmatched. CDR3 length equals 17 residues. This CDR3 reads CSVPEEKIRGRGNTIYF. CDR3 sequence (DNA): TGCAGCGTTCCAGAAGAAAAGATCAGGGGGCGAGGAAACACCATATATTTT.

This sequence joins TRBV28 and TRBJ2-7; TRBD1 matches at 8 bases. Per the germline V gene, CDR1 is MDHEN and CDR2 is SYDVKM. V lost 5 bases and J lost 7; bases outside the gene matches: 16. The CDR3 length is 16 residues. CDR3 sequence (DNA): TGTGCCAGCAGTCCACGCGGGGCGGACAGGGAAAAGGAGCAGTACTTC. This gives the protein CASSPRGADREKEQYF. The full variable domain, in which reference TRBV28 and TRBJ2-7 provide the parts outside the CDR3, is DVKVTQSSRYLVKRTGEKVFLECVQDMDHENMFWYRQDPGLGLRLIYFSYDVKMKEKGDIPEGYSVSREKKERFSLILESASTNQTSMYLCASSPRGADREKEQYFGPGTRLTVT.

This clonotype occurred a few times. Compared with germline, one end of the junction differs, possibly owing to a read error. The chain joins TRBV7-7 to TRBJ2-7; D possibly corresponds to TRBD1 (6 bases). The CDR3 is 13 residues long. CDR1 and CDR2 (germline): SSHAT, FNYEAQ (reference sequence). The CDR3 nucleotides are TGTGCTAGCAGCCCAGGGGATGGCTACGAGCAGTACTTC. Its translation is CASSPGDGYEQYF.

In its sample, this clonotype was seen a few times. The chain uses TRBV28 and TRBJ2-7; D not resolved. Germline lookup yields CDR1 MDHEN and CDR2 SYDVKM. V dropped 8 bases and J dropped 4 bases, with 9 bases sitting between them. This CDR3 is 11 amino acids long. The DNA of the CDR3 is TGTGCCAGCGCATCAGTTTACGAGCAGTACTTC. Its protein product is CASASVYEQYF.

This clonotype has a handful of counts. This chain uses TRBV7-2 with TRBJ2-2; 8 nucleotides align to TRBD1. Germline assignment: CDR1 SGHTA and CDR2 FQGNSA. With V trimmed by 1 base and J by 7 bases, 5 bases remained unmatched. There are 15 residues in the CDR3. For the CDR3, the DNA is TGTGCCAGCAGCTTAGTTACAGGGGGTGGCGGGGAGCTGTTTTTT. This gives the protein CASSLVTGGGGELFF.

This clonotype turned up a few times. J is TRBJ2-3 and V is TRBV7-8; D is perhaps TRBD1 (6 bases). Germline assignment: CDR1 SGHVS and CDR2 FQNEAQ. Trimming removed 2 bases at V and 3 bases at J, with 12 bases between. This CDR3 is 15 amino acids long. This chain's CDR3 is CASSLQGPRTDTQYF. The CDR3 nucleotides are TGTGCCAGCAGCTTACAGGGGCCGAGGACAGATACGCAGTATTTT.

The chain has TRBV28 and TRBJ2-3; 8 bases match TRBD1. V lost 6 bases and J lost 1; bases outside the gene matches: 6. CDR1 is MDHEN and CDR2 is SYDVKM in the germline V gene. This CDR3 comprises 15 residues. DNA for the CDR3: TGTGCCAGCAGCCCGACAGGGGCACGCACAGATACGCAGTATTTT. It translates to CASSPTGARTDTQYF.

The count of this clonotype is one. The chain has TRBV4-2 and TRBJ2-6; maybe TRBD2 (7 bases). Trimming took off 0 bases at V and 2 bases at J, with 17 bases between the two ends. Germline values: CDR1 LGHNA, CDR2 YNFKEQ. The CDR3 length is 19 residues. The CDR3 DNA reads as TGTGCCAGCAGCCAAGATTCTTGGGGAGGGGGAACTGGGGCCAACGTCCTGACTTTC. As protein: CASSQDSWGGGTGANVLTF.

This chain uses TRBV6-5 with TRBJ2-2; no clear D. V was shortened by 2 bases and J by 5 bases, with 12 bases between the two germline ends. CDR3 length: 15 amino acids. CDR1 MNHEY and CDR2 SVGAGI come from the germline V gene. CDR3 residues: CASSYPTVRTGELFF. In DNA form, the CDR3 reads TGTGCCAGCAGTTACCCCACGGTCAGGACCGGGGAGCTGTTTTTT.

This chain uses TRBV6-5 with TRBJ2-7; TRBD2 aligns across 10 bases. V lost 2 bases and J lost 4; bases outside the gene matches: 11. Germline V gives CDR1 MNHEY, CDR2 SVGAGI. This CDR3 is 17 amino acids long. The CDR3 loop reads CASSYTSSASGSYEQYF. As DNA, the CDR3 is TGTGCCAGCAGTTACACCAGTAGTGCTAGCGGGAGTTACGAGCAGTACTTC.

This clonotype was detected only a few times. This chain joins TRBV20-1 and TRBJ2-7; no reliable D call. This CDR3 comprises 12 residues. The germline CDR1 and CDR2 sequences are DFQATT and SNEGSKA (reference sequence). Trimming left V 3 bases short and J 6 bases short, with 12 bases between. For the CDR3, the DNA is TGCAGTGCTAGGCGACAAAACTCCGAGCAGTACTTC. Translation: CSARRQNSEQYF.

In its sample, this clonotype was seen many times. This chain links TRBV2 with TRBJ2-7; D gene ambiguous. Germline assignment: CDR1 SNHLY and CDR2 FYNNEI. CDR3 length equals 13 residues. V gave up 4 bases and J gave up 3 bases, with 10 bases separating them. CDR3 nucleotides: TGTGCCAGCAGTGTTAGATCTAACTACGAGCAGTACTTC. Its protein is CASSVRSNYEQYF.

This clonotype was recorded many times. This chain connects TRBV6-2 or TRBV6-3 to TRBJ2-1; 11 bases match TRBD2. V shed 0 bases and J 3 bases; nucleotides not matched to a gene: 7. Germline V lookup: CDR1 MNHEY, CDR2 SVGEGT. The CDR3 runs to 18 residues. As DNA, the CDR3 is TGTGCCAGCAGTTACTCACACCCGACTAGCGGGATCTACAATGAGCAGTTCTTC. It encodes CASSYSHPTSGIYNEQFF.

CDR3 DNA: TGTGCCAGCAGCCCGGACAGGGGTTACGGGGAGCTGTTTTTT. Residues: CASSPDRGYGELFF. This chain uses TRBV12-3 or TRBV12-4 with TRBJ2-2; 9 bases are shared with TRBD1. The CDR3 consists of 14 residues. V was pared by 6 bases and J by 7 bases, with 6 bases of the junction left unmatched.

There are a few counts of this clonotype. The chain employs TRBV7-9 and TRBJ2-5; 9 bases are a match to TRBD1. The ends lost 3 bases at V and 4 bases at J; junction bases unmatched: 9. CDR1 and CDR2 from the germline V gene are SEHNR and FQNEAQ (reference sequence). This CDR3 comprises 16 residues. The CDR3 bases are TGTGCCAGCAGCTTCACAGGGGGCGACCCCTCAGAGACCCAGTACTTC. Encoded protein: CASSFTGGDPSETQYF.

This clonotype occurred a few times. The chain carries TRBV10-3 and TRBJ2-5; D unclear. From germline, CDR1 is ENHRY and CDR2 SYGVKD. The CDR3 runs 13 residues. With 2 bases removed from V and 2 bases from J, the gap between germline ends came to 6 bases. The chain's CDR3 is CAISEGQQETQYF. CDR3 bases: TGTGCCATCAGTGAGGGGCAGCAAGAGACCCAGTACTTC.

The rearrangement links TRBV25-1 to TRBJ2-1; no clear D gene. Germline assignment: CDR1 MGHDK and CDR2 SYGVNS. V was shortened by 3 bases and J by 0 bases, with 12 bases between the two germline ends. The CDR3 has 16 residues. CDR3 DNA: TGTGCCAGCAGTGACGCCGCCAGGCTCTCCTACAATGAGCAGTTCTTC. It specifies CASSDAARLSYNEQFF.

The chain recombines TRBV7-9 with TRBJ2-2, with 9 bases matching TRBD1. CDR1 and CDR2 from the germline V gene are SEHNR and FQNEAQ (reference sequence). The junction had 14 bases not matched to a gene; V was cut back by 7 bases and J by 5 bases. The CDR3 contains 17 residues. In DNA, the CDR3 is TGTGCCAGCACCCCCGACAGGGGGTCTTTAGAGACCGGGGAGCTGTTTTTT. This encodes CASTPDRGSLETGELFF.

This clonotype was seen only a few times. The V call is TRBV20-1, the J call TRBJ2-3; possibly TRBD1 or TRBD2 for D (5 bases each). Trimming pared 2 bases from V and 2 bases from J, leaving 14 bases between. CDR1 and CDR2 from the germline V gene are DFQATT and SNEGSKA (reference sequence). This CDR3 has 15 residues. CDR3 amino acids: CSARTRLGATDTQYF. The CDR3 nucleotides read TGCAGTGCTAGAACTAGACTTGGGGCCACAGATACGCAGTATTTT.

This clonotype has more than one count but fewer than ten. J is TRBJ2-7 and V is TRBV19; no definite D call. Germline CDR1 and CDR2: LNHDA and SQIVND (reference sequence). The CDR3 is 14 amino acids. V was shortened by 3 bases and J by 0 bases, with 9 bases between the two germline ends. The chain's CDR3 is CASSMRQVSYEQYF. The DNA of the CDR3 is TGTGCCAGTAGTATGAGACAAGTCTCCTACGAGCAGTACTTC.

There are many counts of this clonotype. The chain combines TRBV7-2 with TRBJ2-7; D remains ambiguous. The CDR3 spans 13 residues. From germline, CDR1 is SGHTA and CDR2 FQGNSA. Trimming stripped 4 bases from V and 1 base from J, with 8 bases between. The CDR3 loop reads CASSSRDSYEQYF. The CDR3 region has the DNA TGTGCCAGCAGCTCTAGAGATTCCTACGAGCAGTACTTC.

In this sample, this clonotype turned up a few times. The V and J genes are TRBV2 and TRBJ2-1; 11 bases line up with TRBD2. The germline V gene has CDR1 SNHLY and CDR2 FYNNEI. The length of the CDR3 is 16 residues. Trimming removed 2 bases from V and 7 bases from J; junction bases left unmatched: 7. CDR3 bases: TGTGCCAGCAGTGAATTGGTAGCGGGAGGGCCGAATGAGCAGTTCTTC. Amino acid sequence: CASSELVAGGPNEQFF.

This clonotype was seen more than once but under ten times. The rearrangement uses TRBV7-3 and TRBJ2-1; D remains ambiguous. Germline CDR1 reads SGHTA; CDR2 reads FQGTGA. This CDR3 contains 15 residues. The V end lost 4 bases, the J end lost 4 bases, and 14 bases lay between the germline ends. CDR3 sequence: CASSSASGPYNEQFF. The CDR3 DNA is TGTGCCAGCAGCTCCGCTAGTGGACCATACAATGAGCAGTTCTTC.

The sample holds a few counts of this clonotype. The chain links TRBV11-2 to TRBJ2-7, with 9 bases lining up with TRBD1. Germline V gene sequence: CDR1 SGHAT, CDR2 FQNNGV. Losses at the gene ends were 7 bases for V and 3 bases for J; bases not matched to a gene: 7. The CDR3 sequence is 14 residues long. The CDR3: CASTPTGQGYEQYF. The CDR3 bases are TGTGCCAGCACCCCCACGGGACAGGGCTACGAGCAGTACTTC.

The CDR3 bases are TGTGCCAGCAGGGAGGTGACAGGATCTTCACCCCTCCACTTT. Its protein product is CASREVTGSSPLHF. V is TRBV2 and J is TRBJ1-6; possibly TRBD1 for D (6 bases). The CDR3 is 14 amino acids. Germline V gene lookup returns CDR1 SNHLY and CDR2 FYNNEI. The V end lost 6 bases, the J end lost 9 bases, and 15 bases lay between the germline ends.

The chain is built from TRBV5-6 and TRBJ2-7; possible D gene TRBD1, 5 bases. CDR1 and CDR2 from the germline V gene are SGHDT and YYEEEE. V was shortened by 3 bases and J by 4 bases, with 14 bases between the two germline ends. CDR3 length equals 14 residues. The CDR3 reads CASSYGRGPYEQYF. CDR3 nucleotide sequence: TGTGCCAGCAGCTATGGTAGGGGCCCTTACGAGCAGTACTTC.

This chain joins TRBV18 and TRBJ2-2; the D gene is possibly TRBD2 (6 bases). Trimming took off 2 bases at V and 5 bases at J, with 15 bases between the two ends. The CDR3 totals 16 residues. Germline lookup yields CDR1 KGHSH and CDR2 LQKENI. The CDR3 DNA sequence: TGTGCCAGCTCACCAGCTACGAAACGGGGGACCGGGGAGCTGTTTTTT. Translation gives CASSPATKRGTGELFF.

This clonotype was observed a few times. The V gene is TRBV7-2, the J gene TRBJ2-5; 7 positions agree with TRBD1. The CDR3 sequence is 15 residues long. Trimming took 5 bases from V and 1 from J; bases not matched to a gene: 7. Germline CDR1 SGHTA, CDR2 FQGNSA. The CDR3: CASSRWTGVQETQYF. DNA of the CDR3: TGTGCCAGCAGCCGATGGACAGGTGTCCAAGAGACCCAGTACTTC.

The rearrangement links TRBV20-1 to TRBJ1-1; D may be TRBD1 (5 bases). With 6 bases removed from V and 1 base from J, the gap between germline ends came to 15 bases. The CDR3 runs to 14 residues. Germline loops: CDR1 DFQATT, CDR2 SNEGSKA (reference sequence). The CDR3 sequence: CSAHWGRKNTEAFF. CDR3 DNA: TGCAGTGCACACTGGGGCAGAAAGAACACTGAAGCTTTCTTT.